This T cell receptor beta chain was retrieved from a study of blood T cell repertoires in COVID-19. Study at large: The United States, Italy and Spain were the sources of the acute and convalescent COVID-19 samples. In each case, the material was cDNA or gDNA derived from T cells, B-cell-depleted T cells, or PBMCs.

In this sample, this clone turned up once. The CDR3 contains 16 residues. With 5 bases clipped from V and 1 base from J, the junction kept 6 bases outside the gene matches. Germline V CDR1 and CDR2: MDHEN, SYDVKM. In the original workflow: Amplified reference gene primers provided the basis for estimating nucleated cell counts. TCRdb's table, derived via immunoSEQ multiplex PCR, lists solely in-frame clones and lacks some. V, J and clone size reflect that table, while D and trimming were determined from the DNA. The table has roughly 100,000 clones, roughly 87% seen once; the top ten hold approximately 3.1%.

The sequence was collected from a man between 50 and 59 years old in a cohort sampled during active COVID-19. Sequences were obtained from peripheral blood. The rearrangement links TRBV28 to TRBJ2-2; 8 nucleotides agree with TRBD2. The CDR3 region is CASSLSGAQNTGELFF. The CDR3 nucleotides are TGTGCCAGCAGTCTTAGCGGGGCCCAGAACACCGGGGAGCTGTTTTTT.